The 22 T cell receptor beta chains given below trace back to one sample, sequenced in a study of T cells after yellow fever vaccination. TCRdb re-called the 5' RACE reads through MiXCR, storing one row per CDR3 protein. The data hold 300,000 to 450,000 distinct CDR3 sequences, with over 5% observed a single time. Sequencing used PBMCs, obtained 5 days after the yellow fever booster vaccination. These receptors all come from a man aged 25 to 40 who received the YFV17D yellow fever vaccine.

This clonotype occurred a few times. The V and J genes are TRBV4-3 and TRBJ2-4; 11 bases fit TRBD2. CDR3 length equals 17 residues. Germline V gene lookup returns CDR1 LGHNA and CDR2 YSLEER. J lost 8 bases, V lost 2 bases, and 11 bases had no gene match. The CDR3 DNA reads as TGCGCCAGCAGCCAACAACCACCTTCTAGCGGGAGGTACATTCAGTACTTC. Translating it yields CASSQQPPSSGRYIQYF.

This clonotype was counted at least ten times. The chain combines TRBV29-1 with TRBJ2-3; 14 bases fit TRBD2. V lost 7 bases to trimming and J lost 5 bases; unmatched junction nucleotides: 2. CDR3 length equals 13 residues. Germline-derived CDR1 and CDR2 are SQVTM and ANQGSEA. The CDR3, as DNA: TGCAGCGGCGGGACTAGCGGGAGAGATACGCAGTATTTT. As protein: CSGGTSGRDTQYF.

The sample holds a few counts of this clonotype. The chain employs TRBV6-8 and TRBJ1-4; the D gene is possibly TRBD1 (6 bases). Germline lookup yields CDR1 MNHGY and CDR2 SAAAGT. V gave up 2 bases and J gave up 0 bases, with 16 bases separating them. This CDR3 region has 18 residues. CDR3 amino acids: CASSYTTGHNATNEKLFF. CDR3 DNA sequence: TGTGCCAGCAGTTACACGACGGGACACAATGCAACTAATGAAAAACTGTTTTTT.

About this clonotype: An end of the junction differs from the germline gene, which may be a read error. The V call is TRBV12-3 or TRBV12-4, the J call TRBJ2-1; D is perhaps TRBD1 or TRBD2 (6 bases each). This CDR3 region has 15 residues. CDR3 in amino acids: CASSILIEGQTRGVF. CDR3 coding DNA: TGTGCCAGCAGTATTCTCATAGAAGGACAGACGCGCGGGGTCTTC.

CDR3 sequence: CASSTIGRLNTGELFF. Here the CDR3 DNA reads TGTGCCAGCTCAACAATTGGGCGGCTCAACACCGGGGAGCTGTTTTTT. The chain recombines TRBV18 with TRBJ2-2; D is undetermined. The length of the CDR3 is 16 residues. Trimming shortened V by 5 bases and J by 2 bases, and 15 bases separated the two germline ends. Germline V gene data show CDR1 as KGHSH and CDR2 as LQKENI.

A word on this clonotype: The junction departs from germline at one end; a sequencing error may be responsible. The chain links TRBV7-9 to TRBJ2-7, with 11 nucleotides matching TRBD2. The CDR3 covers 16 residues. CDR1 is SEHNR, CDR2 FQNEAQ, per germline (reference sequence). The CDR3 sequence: CASSPQTSGVSYEKYF. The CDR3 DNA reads TGTGCCAGCAGCCCCCAGACTAGCGGGGTCTCCTACGAGAAGTACTTC. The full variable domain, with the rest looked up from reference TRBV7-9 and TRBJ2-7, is DTGVSQNPRHKITKRGQNVTFRCDPISEHNRLYWYRQTLGQGPEFLTYFQNEAQLEKSRLLSDRFSAERPKGSFSTLEIQRTEQGDSAMYLCASSPQTSGVSYEKYFGPGTRLTVT.

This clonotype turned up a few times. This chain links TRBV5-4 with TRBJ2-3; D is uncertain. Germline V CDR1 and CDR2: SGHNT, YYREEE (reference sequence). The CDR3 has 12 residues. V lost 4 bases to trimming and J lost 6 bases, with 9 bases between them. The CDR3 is CASSTFSDTQYF. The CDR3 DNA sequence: TGTGCCAGCAGCACTTTCTCGGATACGCAGTATTTT.

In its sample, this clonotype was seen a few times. This CDR3 reads CASSQGYGRGNEQFF. In DNA, the CDR3 is TGTGCCAGCAGCCAAGGTTACGGGAGGGGCAATGAGCAGTTCTTC. The chain combines TRBV14 with TRBJ2-1; 8 bases align to TRBD2. This CDR3 has 15 residues. CDR1 and CDR2 from the germline V gene are SGHDN and FVKESK. V lost 1 base, J lost 6 bases, and 5 bases stayed unmatched.

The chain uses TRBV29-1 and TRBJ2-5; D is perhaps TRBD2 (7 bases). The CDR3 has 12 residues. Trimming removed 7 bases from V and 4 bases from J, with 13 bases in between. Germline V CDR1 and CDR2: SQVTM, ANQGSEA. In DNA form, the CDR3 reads TGCAGCGCCGAGGGGGGGGCAGAGACCCAGTACTTC. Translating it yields CSAEGGAETQYF.

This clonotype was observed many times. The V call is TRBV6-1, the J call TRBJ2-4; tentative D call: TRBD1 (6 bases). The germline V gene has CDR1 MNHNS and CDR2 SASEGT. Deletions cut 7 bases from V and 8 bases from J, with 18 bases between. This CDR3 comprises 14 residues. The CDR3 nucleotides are TGTGCCAGCAAGGGGGACCTCCCACCGCACATTCAGTACTTC. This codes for CASKGDLPPHIQYF.

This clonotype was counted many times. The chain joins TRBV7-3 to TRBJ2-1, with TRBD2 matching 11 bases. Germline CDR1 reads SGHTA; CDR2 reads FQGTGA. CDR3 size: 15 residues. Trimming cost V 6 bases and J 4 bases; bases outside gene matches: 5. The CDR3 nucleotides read TGTGCCAGCAGTCCGACTAGCGGGACGTACAATGAGCAGTTCTTC. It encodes CASSPTSGTYNEQFF.

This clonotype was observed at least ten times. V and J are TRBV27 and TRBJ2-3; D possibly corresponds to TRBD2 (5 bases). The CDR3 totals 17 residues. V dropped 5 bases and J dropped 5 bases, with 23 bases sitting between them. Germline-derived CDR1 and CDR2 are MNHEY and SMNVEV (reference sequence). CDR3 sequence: CASSLDPGVPNGDTQYF. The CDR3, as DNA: TGTGCCAGCAGTCTCGACCCCGGGGTTCCCAACGGAGATACGCAGTATTTT.

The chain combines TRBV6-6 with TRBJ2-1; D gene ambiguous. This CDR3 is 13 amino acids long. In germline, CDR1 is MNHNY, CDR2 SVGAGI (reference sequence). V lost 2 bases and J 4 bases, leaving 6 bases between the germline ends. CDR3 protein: CASSYESYNEQFF. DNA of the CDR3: TGTGCCAGCAGTTACGAGAGTTACAATGAGCAGTTCTTC.

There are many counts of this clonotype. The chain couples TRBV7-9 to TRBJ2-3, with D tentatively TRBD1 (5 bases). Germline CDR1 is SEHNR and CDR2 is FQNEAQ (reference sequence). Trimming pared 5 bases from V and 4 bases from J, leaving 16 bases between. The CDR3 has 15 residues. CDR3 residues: CASSRTGLTADTQYF. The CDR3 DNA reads TGTGCCAGCAGCAGAACAGGATTGACCGCAGATACGCAGTATTTT.

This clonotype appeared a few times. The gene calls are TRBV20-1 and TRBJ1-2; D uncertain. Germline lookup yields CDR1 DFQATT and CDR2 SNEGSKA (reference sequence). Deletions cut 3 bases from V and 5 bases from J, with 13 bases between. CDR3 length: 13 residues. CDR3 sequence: CSARRDNHYGYTF. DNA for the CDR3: TGCAGTGCTAGGAGAGACAACCATTATGGCTACACCTTC.

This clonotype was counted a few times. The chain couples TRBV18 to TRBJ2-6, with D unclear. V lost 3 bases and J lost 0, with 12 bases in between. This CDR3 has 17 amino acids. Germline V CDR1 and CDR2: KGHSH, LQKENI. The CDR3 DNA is TGTGCCAGCTCACCGTGGGCTGACTCCTCTGGGGCCAACGTCCTGACTTTC. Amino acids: CASSPWADSSGANVLTF.

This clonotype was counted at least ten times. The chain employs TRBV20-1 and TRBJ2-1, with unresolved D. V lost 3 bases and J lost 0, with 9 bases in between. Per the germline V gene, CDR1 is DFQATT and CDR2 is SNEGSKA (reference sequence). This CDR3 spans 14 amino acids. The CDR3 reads CSARSASSYNEQFF. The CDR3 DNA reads TGCAGTGCTAGGTCGGCTAGCTCCTACAATGAGCAGTTCTTC.

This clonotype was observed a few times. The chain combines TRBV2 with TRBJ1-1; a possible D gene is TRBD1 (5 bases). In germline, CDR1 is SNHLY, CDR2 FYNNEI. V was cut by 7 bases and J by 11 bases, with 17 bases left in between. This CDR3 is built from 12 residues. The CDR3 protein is CASTITDKGAFF. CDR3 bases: TGTGCCAGCACGATAACAGACAAGGGGGCTTTCTTT.

As DNA, the CDR3 is TGCGCCAGCAGCCAAGATCTGGACAACCCTGGAAACACCATATATTTT. This codes for CASSQDLDNPGNTIYF. V gene TRBV4-3 combines with J gene TRBJ1-3, with a possible D match to TRBD1 (5 bases). This CDR3 is 16 amino acids long. Looked up from germline, CDR1 is LGHNA and CDR2 is YSLEER. The V and J ends lost 0 bases and 2 bases respectively, with 11 bases between them.

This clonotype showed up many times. CDR3 nucleotides: TGTGCCAGCAGGCCTCAGGGGAGCTACACTGAAGCTTTCTTT. This encodes CASRPQGSYTEAFF. The rearrangement links TRBV2 to TRBJ1-1; maybe TRBD1 (6 bases). The germline V and J ends were trimmed by 6 bases and 3 bases, with 14 bases remaining between them. This CDR3 contains 14 residues. The germline V gene has CDR1 SNHLY and CDR2 FYNNEI. Complete variable domain (other parts from reference TRBV2 and TRBJ1-1): EPEVTQTPSHQVTQMGQEVILRCVPISNHLYFYWYRQILGQKVEFLVSFYNNEISEKSEIFDDQFSVERPDGSNFTLKIRSTKLEDSAMYFCASRPQGSYTEAFFGQGTRLTVV.

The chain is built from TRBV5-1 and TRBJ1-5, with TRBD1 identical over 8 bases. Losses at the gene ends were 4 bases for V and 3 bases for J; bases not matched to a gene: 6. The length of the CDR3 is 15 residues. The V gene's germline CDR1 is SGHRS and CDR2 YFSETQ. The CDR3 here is CASSSSGGINQPQHF. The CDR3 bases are TGCGCCAGCAGCAGTTCAGGGGGCATCAATCAGCCCCAGCATTTT.

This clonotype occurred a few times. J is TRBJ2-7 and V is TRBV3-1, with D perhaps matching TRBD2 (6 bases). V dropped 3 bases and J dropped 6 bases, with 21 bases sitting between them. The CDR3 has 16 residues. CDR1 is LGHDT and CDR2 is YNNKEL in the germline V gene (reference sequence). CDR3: CASSQRGTFSFLEQYF. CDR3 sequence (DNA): TGTGCCAGCAGCCAGCGGGGCACCTTCAGTTTTCTCGAGCAGTACTTC.